The entry that follows covers one T cell receptor (beta chain) sequence. As yet, its antigen is unknown. CD4+CD25+CD127- Tregs, CD4+CD25- non-Tregs, CD4 and CD8 cells were sorted. The V gene end was trimmed by 8 bases and the J gene end by 6 bases; junction bases not matched to a gene: 18. Germline V gene data show CDR1 as SNHLY and CDR2 as FYNNEI. The CDR3 spans 17 residues. This sample is part of a study of Tregs in tolerant kidney transplant recipients. The method was immunoSEQ multiplex PCR; TCRdb's version includes in-frame clones alone and lacks a portion of them. The sample holds hundreds of thousands of clones; approximately 83% are singletons and the top ten take less than 0.75%. Whole-study results and caveats: Tregs expanded with activated donor B cells seemed most donor-specific. Findings come from small patient numbers and require larger validation.

The rearrangement uses TRBV2 and TRBJ2-2; 7 bases align to TRBD2. The clonotype comes from a human donor in good health. What was sequenced was CD4+ T cells from blood. CDR3 residues: CASSKGRERAYAGELFF. CDR3 in DNA: TGTGCCAGCTCTAAAGGGAGGGAACGAGCCTACGCCGGGGAGCTGTTTTTT.